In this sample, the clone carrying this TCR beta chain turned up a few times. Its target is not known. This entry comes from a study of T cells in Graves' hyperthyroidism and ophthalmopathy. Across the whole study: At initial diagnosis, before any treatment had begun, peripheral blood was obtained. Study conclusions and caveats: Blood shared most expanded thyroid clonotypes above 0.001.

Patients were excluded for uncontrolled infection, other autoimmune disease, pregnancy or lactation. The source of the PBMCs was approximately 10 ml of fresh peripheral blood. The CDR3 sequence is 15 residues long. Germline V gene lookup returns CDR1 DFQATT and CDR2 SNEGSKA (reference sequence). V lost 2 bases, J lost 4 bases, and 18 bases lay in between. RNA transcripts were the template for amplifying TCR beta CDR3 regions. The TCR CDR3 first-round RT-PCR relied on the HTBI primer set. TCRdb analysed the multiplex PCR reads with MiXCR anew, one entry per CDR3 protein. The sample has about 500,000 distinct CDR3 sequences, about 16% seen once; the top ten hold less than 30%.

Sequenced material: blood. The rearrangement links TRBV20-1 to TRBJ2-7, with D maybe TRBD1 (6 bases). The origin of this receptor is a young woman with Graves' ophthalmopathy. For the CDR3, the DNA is TGCAGTGCTAGATATCTCCAGGGGATAGGGTACGAGCAGTACTTC. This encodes CSARYLQGIGYEQYF.